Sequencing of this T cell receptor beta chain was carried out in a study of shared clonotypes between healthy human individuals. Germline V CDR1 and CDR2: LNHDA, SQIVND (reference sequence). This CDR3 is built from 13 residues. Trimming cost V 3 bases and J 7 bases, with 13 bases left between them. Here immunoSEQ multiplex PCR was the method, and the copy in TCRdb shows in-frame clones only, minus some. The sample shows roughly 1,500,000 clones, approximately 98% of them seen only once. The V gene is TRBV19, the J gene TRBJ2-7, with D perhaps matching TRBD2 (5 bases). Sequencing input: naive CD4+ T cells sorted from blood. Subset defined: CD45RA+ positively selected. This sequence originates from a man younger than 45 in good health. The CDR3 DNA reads TGTGCCAGTAGTATTTACCAGGAGGCGGAGCAGTACTTC. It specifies CASSIYQEAEQYF.